What follows are 27 T cell receptor beta chains derived from one specimen sequenced in a study of early T cells in non-severe SARS-CoV-2 infection. TCRdb itself ran the 5' RACE reads through MiXCR, one entry per CDR3 protein. The sample has about 83,000 distinct CDR3 sequences; roughly an eighth are singletons. Sequencing was done on a sample of whole blood. The source of these receptors is an adult who was a healthcare worker with PCR-confirmed SARS-CoV-2 infection or an uninfected control (not recorded which).

The V gene is TRBV11-2, the J gene TRBJ1-5; 8 nucleotides align to TRBD1. V lost 6 bases to trimming and J lost 3 bases; unmatched junction nucleotides: 7. Germline V gene data show CDR1 as SGHAT and CDR2 as FQNNGV. The CDR3 consists of 15 residues. CDR3 in DNA: TGTGCCAGCAGGGCCGGGACAGGCGACAATCAGCCCCAGCATTTT. Amino acids: CASRAGTGDNQPQHF.

This clonotype was detected many times. This sequence joins TRBV9 and TRBJ2-2, with TRBD2 identical over 13 bases. The CDR3 has 15 amino acids. Germline V CDR1 and CDR2: SGDLS, YYNGEE. V was pared by 6 bases and J by 6 bases, with 5 bases of the junction left unmatched. CDR3 amino acids: CASTEGLAGSGELFF. In nucleotides, the CDR3 is TGTGCCAGCACCGAGGGACTAGCGGGGTCCGGGGAGCTGTTTTTT. The variable domain in full, with the rest retrieved from reference TRBV9 and TRBJ2-2, is DSGVTQTPKHLITATGQRVTLRCSPRSGDLSVYWYQQSLDQGLQFLIQYYNGEERAKGNILERFSAQQFPDLHSELNLSSLELGDSALYFCASTEGLAGSGELFFGEGSRLTVL.

The V gene is TRBV10-2, the J gene TRBJ2-3; no clear D gene. The germline V and J ends were trimmed by 2 bases and 0 bases, with 9 bases remaining between them. From germline, CDR1 is WSHSY and CDR2 SAAADI. CDR3 size: 15 residues. CDR3 region: CASSELSSSTDTQYF. The CDR3 region has the DNA TGCGCCAGCAGTGAGCTCTCATCTAGCACAGATACGCAGTATTTT.

This clonotype was seen at least ten times. The chain couples TRBV12-5 to TRBJ2-2; a weak D match, TRBD1 (6 bases). CDR1 LGHNT and CDR2 FRNRAP come from the germline V gene. Trimming pared 0 bases from V and 0 bases from J, leaving 14 bases between. This CDR3 comprises 18 residues. CDR3 sequence reads: CASGLVPLGTPNTGELFF. CDR3 DNA: TGTGCTAGTGGTTTGGTTCCCCTCGGGACACCGAACACCGGGGAGCTGTTTTTT.

The chain uses TRBV20-1 and TRBJ1-2, with TRBD1 identical over 7 bases. This CDR3 spans 15 amino acids. CDR1 is DFQATT, CDR2 SNEGSKA, per germline (reference sequence). V lost 4 bases, J lost 4 bases, and 12 bases stayed unmatched. The CDR3, as DNA: TGCAGTGCTACTCTAGTCGGGGGACAGAGCTATGGCTACACCTTC. It codes for CSATLVGGQSYGYTF.

This clonotype was found many times. This chain joins TRBV7-3 and TRBJ2-3; D perhaps matches TRBD2 (6 bases). Germline loops: CDR1 SGHTA, CDR2 FQGTGA. CDR3 length equals 14 residues. Trimming removed 5 bases at V and 4 bases at J, with 13 bases between. DNA of the CDR3: TGTGCCAGCAGCCGTCTGGGGGGACCAGATACGCAGTATTTT. The encoded protein is CASSRLGGPDTQYF.

V is TRBV9 and J is TRBJ2-1; D possibly corresponds to TRBD2 (6 bases). Trimming pared 3 bases from V and 0 bases from J, leaving 10 bases between. This CDR3 contains 15 residues. Germline CDR1 is SGDLS and CDR2 is YYNGEE. This CDR3 reads CASSEARGSYNEQFF. The CDR3 nucleotides are TGTGCCAGCAGCGAGGCGCGGGGCTCCTACAATGAGCAGTTCTTC.

This clonotype was found a few times. The J gene is TRBJ2-2, the V gene TRBV6-1; 11 bases align to TRBD2. The CDR3 has 17 amino acids. Germline-derived CDR1 and CDR2 are MNHNS and SASEGT. V gave up 3 bases and J gave up 0 bases; unmatched junction bases: 3. Here the CDR3 reads CASSEASGGSNTGELFF. The CDR3 nucleotides are TGTGCCAGCAGTGAGGCTAGCGGGGGGTCGAACACCGGGGAGCTGTTTTTT.

The CDR3, as DNA: TGTGCCAGCAGAAGAGGGACCACGGGAGAAGGCTACACCTTC. Translation gives CASRRGTTGEGYTF. This chain links TRBV6-2 or TRBV6-3 with TRBJ1-2; maybe TRBD1 (5 bases). This CDR3 comprises 14 residues. V was pared by 6 bases and J by 8 bases, with 19 bases between. Germline values: CDR1 MNHEY, CDR2 SVGEGT.

J is TRBJ1-1 and V is TRBV11-2; weak D call: TRBD1 (5 bases). Germline V gene data show CDR1 as SGHAT and CDR2 as FQNNGV. The V gene lost 5 bases and the J gene lost 1 base, with 20 bases spanning the gap. The CDR3 consists of 17 residues. CDR3 nucleotide sequence: TGTGCCAGCAGCGTCAATTCCGTAGGGGCGGAGAACACTGAAGCTTTCTTT. Translation gives CASSVNSVGAENTEAFF.

This clonotype was counted ten times or more. V gene TRBV20-1 combines with J gene TRBJ2-5; 10 nucleotides align to TRBD1. J was trimmed by 2 bases and V by 4 bases; bases with no gene match: 7. The V gene's germline CDR1 is DFQATT and CDR2 SNEGSKA (reference sequence). This CDR3 has 15 residues. The CDR3 DNA reads as TGCAGTGCTACCTATCCGGGACAGGGGCAAGAGACCCAGTACTTC. Its protein is CSATYPGQGQETQYF.

This clonotype was observed at least ten times. The V call is TRBV27, the J call TRBJ1-2; 8 bases map to TRBD1. V lost 5 bases, J lost 8 bases, and 10 bases stayed unmatched. Germline values: CDR1 MNHEY, CDR2 SMNVEV (reference sequence). This CDR3 spans 14 amino acids. The CDR3 DNA follows: TGTGCCAGCAGTCTGGGCAGGGGGCGAATCGGCTACACCTTC. This translates into CASSLGRGRIGYTF.

This clonotype was picked up many times. This chain uses TRBV10-3 with TRBJ2-3; 7 nucleotides agree with TRBD2. The CDR3 totals 13 residues. V gave up 11 bases and J gave up 3 bases; unmatched junction bases: 8. CDR1 and CDR2 (germline): ENHRY, SYGVKD. The CDR3 is CASGGGRTDTQYF. The CDR3 coding sequence is TGTGCCTCCGGCGGGGGAAGGACAGATACGCAGTATTTT.

This clonotype was counted once. The CDR3 coding sequence is TGTGCCAGCAGCTTAGCGAGAGGAGGTGAGCAGTTCTTC. Its protein product is CASSLARGGEQFF. V usage is TRBV7-2 and J usage is TRBJ2-1; tentatively, D is TRBD2 (5 bases). Trimming took off 0 bases at V and 9 bases at J, with 9 bases between the two ends. The CDR3 covers 13 residues. Germline V gene data show CDR1 as SGHTA and CDR2 as FQGNSA.

Many counts were recorded for this clonotype. The genes are TRBV7-9 and TRBJ1-2; D uncertain. Trimming shortened V by 5 bases and J by 6 bases, and 16 bases separated the two germline ends. Germline assignment: CDR1 SEHNR and CDR2 FQNEAQ (reference sequence). The CDR3 length is 14 residues. The CDR3 nucleotides are TGTGCCAGCAGCATCGATTCGGGCGCGAATGGCTACACCTTC. Translated: CASSIDSGANGYTF.

This clonotype appeared many times. V gene TRBV6-2 or TRBV6-3 combines with J gene TRBJ2-1; TRBD2 agrees at 9 bases. The CDR3 loop spans 16 amino acids. The germline CDR1 and CDR2 sequences are MNHEY and SVGEGT. J lost 5 bases, V lost 6 bases, and 11 bases had no gene match. This CDR3 is CASRYAGRGGNNEQFF. CDR3 DNA: TGTGCCAGCAGATACGCCGGGCGGGGGGGCAACAATGAGCAGTTCTTC.

This clonotype was counted only a few times. The gene calls are TRBV27 and TRBJ2-7; the D gene is possibly TRBD2 (6 bases). Per germline, CDR1 MNHEY and CDR2 SMNVEV (reference sequence). V lost 4 bases to trimming and J lost 0 bases, with 10 bases between them. CDR3 length equals 14 residues. The CDR3 DNA is TGTGCCAGCAGTTGGAGGGGAAGCTCCTACGAGCAGTACTTC. It yields the protein CASSWRGSSYEQYF.

This clonotype was picked up many times. CDR3 sequence: CASTRDRGTGELFF. CDR3 sequence (DNA): TGTGCCAGCACCCGGGACAGGGGTACCGGGGAGCTGTTTTTT. J is TRBJ2-2 and V is TRBV2; 10 bases agree with TRBD1. J was trimmed by 5 bases and V by 7 bases; bases with no gene match: 4. CDR3 length: 14 residues. The V gene's germline CDR1 is SNHLY and CDR2 FYNNEI.

This clonotype has just a few counts. The chain links TRBV9 to TRBJ2-3; 8 nucleotides agree with TRBD1. The ends lost 2 bases at V and 5 bases at J; junction bases unmatched: 10. Per the germline V gene, CDR1 is SGDLS and CDR2 is YYNGEE. The length of the CDR3 is 16 residues. The CDR3 protein is CASSVTGGTVGDTQYF. The DNA for the CDR3 is TGTGCCAGCAGCGTTACAGGGGGTACGGTAGGAGATACGCAGTATTTT.

In its sample, this clonotype was seen a few times. The V call is TRBV18, the J call TRBJ2-1; 10 bases align to TRBD1. This CDR3 is built from 15 residues. Germline V lookup: CDR1 KGHSH, CDR2 LQKENI. V shed 6 bases and J 9 bases; nucleotides not matched to a gene: 11. The CDR3 bases are TGTGCCAGCTCGGCCGGGACAGGGGTATATGTTGAGCAGTTCTTC. It yields the protein CASSAGTGVYVEQFF.

The chain combines TRBV2 with TRBJ1-4; 7 positions match TRBD1. The CDR3 is 14 residues long. J was trimmed by 4 bases and V by 8 bases; bases with no gene match: 7. The V gene's germline CDR1 is SNHLY and CDR2 FYNNEI. The CDR3 coding sequence is TGTGCCAGCTGCTCGGGACAGAATAATGAAAAACTGTTTTTT. It is translated as CASCSGQNNEKLFF.

This clonotype was seen at least ten times. The chain has TRBV5-5 and TRBJ1-2; 7 positions agree with TRBD1. With V trimmed by 4 bases and J by 2 bases, 8 bases remained unmatched. The V gene's germline CDR1 is SGHKS and CDR2 YYEKEE (reference sequence). The CDR3 contains 15 residues. The CDR3 sequence is CASSIGQVTNYGYTF. The CDR3 nucleotides read TGTGCCAGCAGCATAGGACAGGTGACGAACTATGGCTACACCTTC.

This clonotype has a count of ten or more. The gene calls are TRBV6-1 and TRBJ2-2, with a weak D call TRBD1 (5 bases). Germline V lookup: CDR1 MNHNS, CDR2 SASEGT. Trimming removed 8 bases at V and 7 bases at J, with 14 bases between. The CDR3 is 13 amino acids. CDR3 nucleotides: TGTGCCAGCGTGGGGCAGGGAAACGGGGAGCTGTTTTTT. It translates to CASVGQGNGELFF.

The rearrangement uses TRBV5-1 and TRBJ2-2; possible D gene TRBD1, 6 bases. This CDR3 has 16 amino acids. Per the germline V gene, CDR1 is SGHRS and CDR2 is YFSETQ. Trimming took off 2 bases at V and 1 base at J, with 12 bases between the two ends. The CDR3 loop is CASSLQQGKNTGELFF. The CDR3 DNA reads TGCGCCAGCAGCTTACAACAGGGAAAGAACACCGGGGAGCTGTTTTTT.

There are many counts of this clonotype. The V call is TRBV29-1, the J call TRBJ2-1; tentative D call: TRBD1 (6 bases). V lost 5 bases to trimming and J lost 4 bases, with 12 bases between them. From germline, CDR1 is SQVTM and CDR2 ANQGSEA. The CDR3 is 13 amino acids. The CDR3 region is CSVPDRLYNEQFF. The CDR3, as DNA: TGCAGCGTTCCGGACAGATTATACAATGAGCAGTTCTTC.

The V call is TRBV10-3, the J call TRBJ1-1, with a possible D match to TRBD1 (5 bases). CDR3 length: 13 residues. V lost 5 bases and J 4 bases, leaving 11 bases between the germline ends. Germline V lookup: CDR1 ENHRY, CDR2 SYGVKD. Written as DNA, the CDR3 is TGTGCCATCAGTCAGGGAGGTCGCACTGAAGCTTTCTTT. It codes for CAISQGGRTEAFF.

In this sample, this clonotype turned up many times. The chain uses TRBV12-3 or TRBV12-4 and TRBJ2-7; D not certain. CDR3 length equals 14 residues. The V gene lost 1 base and the J gene lost 0 bases, with 7 bases spanning the gap. The CDR3 loop reads CASSLVSGSYEQYF. In DNA, the CDR3 is TGTGCCAGCAGTTTAGTCTCAGGCTCCTACGAGCAGTACTTC.